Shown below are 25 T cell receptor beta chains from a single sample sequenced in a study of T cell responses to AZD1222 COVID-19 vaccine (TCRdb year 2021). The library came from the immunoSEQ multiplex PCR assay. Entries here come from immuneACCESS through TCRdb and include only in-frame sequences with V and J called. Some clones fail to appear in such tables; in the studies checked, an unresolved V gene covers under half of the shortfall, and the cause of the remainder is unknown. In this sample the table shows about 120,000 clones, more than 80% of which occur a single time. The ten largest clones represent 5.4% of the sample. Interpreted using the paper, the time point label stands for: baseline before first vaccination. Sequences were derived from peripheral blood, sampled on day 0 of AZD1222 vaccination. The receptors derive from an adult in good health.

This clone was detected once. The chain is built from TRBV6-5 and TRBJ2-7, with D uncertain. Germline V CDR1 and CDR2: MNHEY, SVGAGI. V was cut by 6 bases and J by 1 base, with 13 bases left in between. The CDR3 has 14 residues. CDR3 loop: CASSRDGISYEQYF. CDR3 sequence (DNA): TGTGCCAGCAGCCGCGACGGAATATCCTACGAGCAGTACTTC.

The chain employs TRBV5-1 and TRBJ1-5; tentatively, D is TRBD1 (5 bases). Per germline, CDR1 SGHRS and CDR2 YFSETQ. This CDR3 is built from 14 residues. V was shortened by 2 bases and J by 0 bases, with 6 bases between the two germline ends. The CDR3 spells CASSLDSSNQPQHF. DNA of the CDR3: TGCGCCAGCAGCTTAGACAGTAGCAATCAGCCCCAGCATTTT.

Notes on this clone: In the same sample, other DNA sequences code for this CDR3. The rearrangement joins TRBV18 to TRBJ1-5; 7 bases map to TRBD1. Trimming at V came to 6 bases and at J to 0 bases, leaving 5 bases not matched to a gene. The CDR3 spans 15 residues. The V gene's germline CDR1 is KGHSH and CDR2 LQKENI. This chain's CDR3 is CASSPTGDSNQPQHF. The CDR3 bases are TGTGCCAGCTCCCCAACAGGGGATAGCAATCAGCCCCAGCATTTT.

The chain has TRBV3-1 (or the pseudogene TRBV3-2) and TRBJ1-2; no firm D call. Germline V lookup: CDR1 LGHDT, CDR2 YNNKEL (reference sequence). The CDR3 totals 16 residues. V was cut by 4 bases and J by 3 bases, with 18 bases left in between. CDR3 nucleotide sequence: TGTGCCAGCAGCCGAGATCCATTCCCAGTTGACTATGGCTACACCTTC. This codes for CASSRDPFPVDYGYTF.

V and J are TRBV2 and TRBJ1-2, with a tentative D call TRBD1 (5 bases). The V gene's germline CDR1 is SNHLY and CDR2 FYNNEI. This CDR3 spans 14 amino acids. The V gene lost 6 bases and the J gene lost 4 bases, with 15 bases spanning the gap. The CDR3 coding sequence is TGTGCCAGCAGCTCCCGGGACGCATTCTATGGCTACACCTTC. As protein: CASSSRDAFYGYTF.

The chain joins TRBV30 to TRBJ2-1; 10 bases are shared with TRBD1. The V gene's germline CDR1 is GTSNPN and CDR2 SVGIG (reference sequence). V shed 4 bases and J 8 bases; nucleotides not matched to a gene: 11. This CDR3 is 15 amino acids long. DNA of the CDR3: TGTGCCTGGAACCTCCGGGACAGGGGTTTCGATGAGCAGTTCTTC. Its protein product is CAWNLRDRGFDEQFF.

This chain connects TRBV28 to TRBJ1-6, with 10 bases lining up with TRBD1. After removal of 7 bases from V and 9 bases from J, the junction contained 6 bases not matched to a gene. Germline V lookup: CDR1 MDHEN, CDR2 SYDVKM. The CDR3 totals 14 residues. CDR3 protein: CASNYGTGASPLHF. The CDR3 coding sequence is TGTGCCAGCAATTACGGGACAGGGGCTTCACCCCTCCACTTT.

This CDR3 reads CASMLQGNQPQHF. The CDR3, as DNA: TGTGCCAGCATGTTACAGGGGAATCAGCCCCAGCATTTT. V gene TRBV2 combines with J gene TRBJ1-5; 7 bases are a match to TRBD1. The CDR3 covers 13 residues. In germline, CDR1 is SNHLY, CDR2 FYNNEI. After removal of 7 bases from V and 4 bases from J, the junction contained 4 bases not matched to a gene.

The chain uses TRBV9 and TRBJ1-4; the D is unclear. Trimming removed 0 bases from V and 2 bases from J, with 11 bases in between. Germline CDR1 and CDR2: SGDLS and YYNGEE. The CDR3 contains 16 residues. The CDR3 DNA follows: TGTGCCAGCAGCGTAGGCCCGCAGGTTACTAATGAAAAACTGTTTTTT. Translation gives CASSVGPQVTNEKLFF.

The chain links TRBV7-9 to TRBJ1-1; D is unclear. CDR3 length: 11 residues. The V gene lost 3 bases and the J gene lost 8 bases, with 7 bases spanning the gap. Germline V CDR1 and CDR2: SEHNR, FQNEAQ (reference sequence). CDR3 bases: TGTGCCAGCAGCTTGGTCCCAGAAGCTTTCTTT. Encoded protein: CASSLVPEAFF.

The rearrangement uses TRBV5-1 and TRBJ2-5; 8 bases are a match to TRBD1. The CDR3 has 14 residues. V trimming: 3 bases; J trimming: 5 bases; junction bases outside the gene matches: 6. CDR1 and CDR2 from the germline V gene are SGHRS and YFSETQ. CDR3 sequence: CASSYGQGMETQYF. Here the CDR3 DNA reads TGCGCCAGCAGCTACGGACAGGGAATGGAGACCCAGTACTTC.

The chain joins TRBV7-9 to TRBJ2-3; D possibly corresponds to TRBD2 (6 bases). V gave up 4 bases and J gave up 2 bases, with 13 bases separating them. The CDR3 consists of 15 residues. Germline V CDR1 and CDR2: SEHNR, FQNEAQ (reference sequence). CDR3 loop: CASSSGTGYTDTQYF. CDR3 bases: TGTGCCAGCAGCTCAGGGACTGGTTACACAGATACGCAGTATTTT.

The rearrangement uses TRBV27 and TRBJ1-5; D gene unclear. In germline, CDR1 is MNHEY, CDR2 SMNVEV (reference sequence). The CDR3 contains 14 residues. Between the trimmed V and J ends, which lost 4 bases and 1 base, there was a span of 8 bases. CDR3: CASSYHGSNQPQHF. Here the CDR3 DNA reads TGTGCCAGCAGTTATCACGGGAGCAATCAGCCCCAGCATTTT.

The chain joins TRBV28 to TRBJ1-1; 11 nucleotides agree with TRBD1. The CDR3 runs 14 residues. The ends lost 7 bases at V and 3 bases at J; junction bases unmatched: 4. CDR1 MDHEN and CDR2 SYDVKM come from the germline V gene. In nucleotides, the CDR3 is TGTGCCAGCAACGGACAGGGGGCGGACACTGAAGCTTTCTTT. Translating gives CASNGQGADTEAFF. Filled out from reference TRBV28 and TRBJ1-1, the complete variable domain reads DVKVTQSSRYLVKRTGEKVFLECVQDMDHENMFWYRQDPGLGLRLIYFSYDVKMKEKGDIPEGYSVSREKKERFSLILESASTNQTSMYLCASNGQGADTEAFFGQGTRLTVV.

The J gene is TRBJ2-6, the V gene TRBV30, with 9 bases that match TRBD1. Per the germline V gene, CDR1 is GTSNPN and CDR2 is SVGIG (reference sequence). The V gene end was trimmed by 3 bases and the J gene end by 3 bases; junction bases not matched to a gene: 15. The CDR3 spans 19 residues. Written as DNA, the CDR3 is TGTGCCTGGAGCCCCCCCCACAGGGGGCCGTATGGTGGGGCCAACGTCCTGACTTTC. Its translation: CAWSPPHRGPYGGANVLTF.

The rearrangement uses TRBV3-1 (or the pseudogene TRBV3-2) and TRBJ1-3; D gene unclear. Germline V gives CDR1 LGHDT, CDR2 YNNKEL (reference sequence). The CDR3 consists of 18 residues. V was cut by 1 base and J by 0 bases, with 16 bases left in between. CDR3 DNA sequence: TGTGCCAGCAGCCAAGTCATTGGGCAGGCAATCTCTGGAAACACCATATATTTT. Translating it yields CASSQVIGQAISGNTIYF.

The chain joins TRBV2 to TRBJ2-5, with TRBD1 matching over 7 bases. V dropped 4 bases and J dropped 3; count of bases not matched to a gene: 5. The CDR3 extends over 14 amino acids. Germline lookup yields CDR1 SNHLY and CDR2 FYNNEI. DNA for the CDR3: TGTGCCAGCAGTGGAGGGGGCCTTAAAGAGACCCAGTACTTC. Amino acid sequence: CASSGGGLKETQYF.

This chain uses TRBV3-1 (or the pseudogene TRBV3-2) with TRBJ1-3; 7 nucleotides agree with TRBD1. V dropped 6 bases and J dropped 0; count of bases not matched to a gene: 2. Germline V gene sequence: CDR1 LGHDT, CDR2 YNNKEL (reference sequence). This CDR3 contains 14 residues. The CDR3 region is CASSRDSSGNTIYF. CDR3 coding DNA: TGTGCCAGCAGTCGGGACAGCTCTGGAAACACCATATATTTT.

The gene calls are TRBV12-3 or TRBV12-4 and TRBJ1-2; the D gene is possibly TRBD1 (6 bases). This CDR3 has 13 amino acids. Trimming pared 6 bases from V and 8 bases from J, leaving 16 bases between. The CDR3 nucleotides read TGTGCCAGCAGCCCGGACAGTTTGGGAGGCTACACCTTC. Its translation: CASSPDSLGGYTF.

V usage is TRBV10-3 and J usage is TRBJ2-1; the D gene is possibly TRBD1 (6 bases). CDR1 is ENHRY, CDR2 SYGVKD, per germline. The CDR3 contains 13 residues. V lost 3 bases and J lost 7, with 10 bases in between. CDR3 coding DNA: TGTGCCATCAGTGAACAGGGAGATAATGAGCAGTTCTTC. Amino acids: CAISEQGDNEQFF.

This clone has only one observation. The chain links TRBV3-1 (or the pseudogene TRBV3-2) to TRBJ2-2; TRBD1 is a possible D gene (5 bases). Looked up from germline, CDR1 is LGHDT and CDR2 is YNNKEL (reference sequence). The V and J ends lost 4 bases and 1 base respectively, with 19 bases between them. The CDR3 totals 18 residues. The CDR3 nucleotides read TGTGCCAGCAGCCCGACGTGGGGCGCCCATGGGAACACCGGGGAGCTGTTTTTT. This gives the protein CASSPTWGAHGNTGELFF.

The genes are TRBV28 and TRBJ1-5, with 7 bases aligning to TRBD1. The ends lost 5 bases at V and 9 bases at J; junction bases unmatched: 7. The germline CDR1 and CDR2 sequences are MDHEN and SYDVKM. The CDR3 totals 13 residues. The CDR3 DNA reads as TGTGCCAGCAGTAAGGGACAGTGGGGGCCCCAGCATTTT. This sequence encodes CASSKGQWGPQHF.

In DNA, the CDR3 is TGTGCCTGGAGTGTACAGGCCTTCGGTTCACCCCTCCACTTT. Its translation: CAWSVQAFGSPLHF. The chain has TRBV30 and TRBJ1-6, with D possibly being TRBD1 (5 bases). Germline V CDR1 and CDR2: GTSNPN, SVGIG (reference sequence). V was cut by 0 bases and J by 9 bases, with 12 bases left in between. The CDR3 runs to 14 residues. Full variable domain (outside the CDR3, taken from reference TRBV30 and TRBJ1-6): SQTIHQWPATLVQPVGSPLSLECTVEGTSNPNLYWYRQAAGRGLQLLFYSVGIGQISSEVPQNLSASRPQDRQFILSSKKLLLSDSGFYLCAWSVQAFGSPLHFGNGTRLTVT.

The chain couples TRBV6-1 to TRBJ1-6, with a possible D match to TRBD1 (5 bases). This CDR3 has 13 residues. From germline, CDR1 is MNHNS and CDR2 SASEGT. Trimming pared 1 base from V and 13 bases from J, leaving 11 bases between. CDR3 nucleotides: TGTGCCAGCAGTGAAGTGCAGGGTGGGCCCCTCCACTTT. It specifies CASSEVQGGPLHF.

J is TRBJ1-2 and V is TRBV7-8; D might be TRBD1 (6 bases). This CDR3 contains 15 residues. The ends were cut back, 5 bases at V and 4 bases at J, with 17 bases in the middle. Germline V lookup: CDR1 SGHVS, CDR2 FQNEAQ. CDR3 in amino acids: CASSLSGQPSYGYTF. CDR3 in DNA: TGTGCCAGCAGCCTCTCCGGACAGCCATCCTATGGCTACACCTTC.